These 23 T cell receptor beta chains originate from one sample sequenced in a study of OX40 agonist ivuxolimab in advanced cancers. Library construction relied on the immunoSEQ multiplex PCR assay. In TCRdb, the immuneACCESS table is reduced to in-frame sequences with V and J assigned. These tables do not hold every clone; where another copy was compared, an unresolved V gene accounts for under half, and the others remain unexplained. The sample has approximately 68,000 clones on record, roughly nine tenths of them singletons. The top ten hold roughly 10% of the sample. The sample in question was CD4+ or CD8+ T cells sorted from blood, obtained in a trial of the OX40 agonist ivuxolimab. The receptors originated from an adult with an advanced solid tumor such as melanoma, head and neck, liver or kidney cancer.

This chain connects TRBV20-1 to TRBJ1-1; TRBD1 is a possible D gene (5 bases). CDR1 is DFQATT and CDR2 is SNEGSKA in the germline V gene (reference sequence). The CDR3 has 11 residues. The V and J ends lost 1 base and 8 bases respectively, with 8 bases between them. The CDR3 coding sequence is TGCAGTGCTAGAGGGACACGCGAAGCTTTCTTT. Its protein is CSARGTREAFF.

The chain couples TRBV19 to TRBJ1-6; D remains unclear. The CDR3 covers 15 residues. CDR1 is LNHDA, CDR2 SQIVND, per germline (reference sequence). The V end lost 2 bases, the J end lost 7 bases, and 12 bases lay between the germline ends. The CDR3 region is CASSIYGQINSPLHF. CDR3 nucleotide sequence: TGTGCCAGTAGTATATATGGGCAAATCAATTCACCCCTCCACTTT.

This clone was found a few times. Other DNA sequences in the sample encode the same CDR3. The chain joins TRBV5-1 to TRBJ1-1; TRBD1 agrees at 7 bases. V trimming: 3 bases; J trimming: 0 bases; junction bases outside the gene matches: 2. Germline V gene sequence: CDR1 SGHRS, CDR2 YFSETQ. The CDR3 extends over 14 amino acids. The CDR3 loop reads CASSWGQMNTEAFF. Written as DNA, the CDR3 is TGCGCCAGCAGCTGGGGACAGATGAACACTGAAGCTTTCTTT. The full variable domain, its missing parts supplied by reference TRBV5-1 and TRBJ1-1, is KAGVTQTPRYLIKTRGQQVTLSCSPISGHRSVSWYQQTPGQGLQFLFEYFSETQRNKGNFPGRFSGRQFSNSRSEMNVSTLELGDSALYLCASSWGQMNTEAFFGQGTRLTVV.

This sequence joins TRBV18 and TRBJ1-2, with a possible D match to TRBD1 (5 bases). The CDR3 has 14 residues. Germline V gene lookup returns CDR1 KGHSH and CDR2 LQKENI. V was shortened by 3 bases and J by 4 bases, with 12 bases between the two germline ends. CDR3 amino acids: CASSPSQGGYGYTF. CDR3 coding DNA: TGTGCCAGCTCACCCTCGCAGGGCGGCTATGGCTACACCTTC.

The J gene is TRBJ1-2, the V gene TRBV12-5, with 7 bases that match TRBD1. Germline V lookup: CDR1 LGHNT, CDR2 FRNRAP. The CDR3 contains 16 residues. V dropped 1 base and J dropped 4; count of bases not matched to a gene: 9. CDR3 bases: TGTGCTAGTGGTTTGGCCCCGACAGGGAAAGGCTATGGCTACACCTTC. Its translation: CASGLAPTGKGYGYTF.

The chain carries TRBV7-6 and TRBJ2-1, with D possibly TRBD2 on 6 matching bases. CDR1 and CDR2 (germline): SGHVS, FNYEAQ. The CDR3 is made up of 16 amino acids. The germline V and J ends were trimmed by 4 bases and 7 bases, with 20 bases remaining between them. CDR3 amino acids: CASSSGQVLRGNEQFF. The CDR3 nucleotides read TGTGCCAGCAGCTCAGGGCAGGTCCTCCGGGGGAATGAGCAGTTCTTC.

The genes are TRBV19 and TRBJ2-7; 8 positions agree with TRBD1. In germline, CDR1 is LNHDA, CDR2 SQIVND (reference sequence). This CDR3 is 13 amino acids long. Trimming cost V 7 bases and J 7 bases; bases outside gene matches: 9. For the CDR3, the DNA is TGTGCCAGTACCAGGGGGCGAGTTGAGGAGCAGTACTTC. This encodes CASTRGRVEEQYF.

The CDR3 loop reads CASSPSGLSSYEQYF. The CDR3 region has the DNA TGTGCCAGCAGCCCCTCCGGGCTGAGCTCCTACGAGCAGTACTTC. The chain links TRBV7-3 to TRBJ2-7; unclear D gene. There are 15 residues in the CDR3. CDR1 SGHTA and CDR2 FQGTGA come from the germline V gene. V lost 5 bases and J lost 0, with 14 bases in between. Based on the CDR3 plus reference TRBV7-3 and TRBJ2-7, the full variable domain is GAGVSQTPSNKVTEKGKYVELRCDPISGHTALYWYRQSLGQGPEFLIYFQGTGAADDSGLPNDRFFAVRPEGSVSTLKIQRTERGDSAVYLCASSPSGLSSYEQYFGPGTRLTVT.

The V call is TRBV7-2, the J call TRBJ1-2, with D unclear. CDR3 size: 14 residues. V dropped 1 base and J dropped 3 bases, with 9 bases sitting between them. Looked up from germline, CDR1 is SGHTA and CDR2 is FQGNSA. CDR3 sequence reads: CASSLGGMDYGYTF. In nucleotides, the CDR3 is TGTGCCAGCAGCTTAGGCGGGATGGACTATGGCTACACCTTC.

The V call is TRBV6-1, the J call TRBJ2-3, with 8 bases that match TRBD1. The germline V gene encodes CDR1 MNHNS and CDR2 SASEGT. The V and J ends lost 4 bases and 2 bases, in that order; junction bases with no gene match: 5. This CDR3 is 15 amino acids long. CDR3 DNA sequence: TGTGCCAGCAGTGGAAGCCAGGGGGCCACAGATACGCAGTATTTT. It translates to CASSGSQGATDTQYF.

The rearrangement links TRBV2 to TRBJ2-7; tentatively, D is TRBD1 (5 bases). Trimming shortened V by 6 bases and J by 4 bases, and 16 bases separated the two germline ends. This CDR3 is built from 14 residues. Germline assignment: CDR1 SNHLY and CDR2 FYNNEI. The CDR3 sequence is CASRLGHLMYEQYF. For the CDR3, the DNA is TGTGCCAGCAGGCTTGGACACCTTATGTACGAGCAGTACTTC.

CDR3 amino acids: CASTAGEFPTTDTQYF. The CDR3 nucleotides read TGTGCCAGCACGGCAGGCGAATTCCCCACCACAGATACGCAGTATTTT. The chain links TRBV2 to TRBJ2-3; D call uncertain. CDR3 length: 16 residues. The V gene lost 7 bases and the J gene lost 2 bases, with 19 bases spanning the gap. CDR1 SNHLY and CDR2 FYNNEI come from the germline V gene.

The chain links TRBV19 to TRBJ2-1; unclear D gene. V lost 1 base to trimming and J lost 1 base, with 2 bases between them. Germline V lookup: CDR1 LNHDA, CDR2 SQIVND (reference sequence). CDR3 length: 13 residues. The CDR3 coding sequence is TGTGCCAGTAGTATAGCTTCCTACAATGAGCAGTTCTTC. Encoded protein: CASSIASYNEQFF. Complete variable domain (other parts from reference TRBV19 and TRBJ2-1): DGGITQSPKYLFRKEGQNVTLSCEQNLNHDAMYWYRQDPGQGLRLIYYSQIVNDFQKGDIAEGYSVSREKKESFPLTVTSAQKNPTAFYLCASSIASYNEQFFGPGTRLTVL.

This clone was recorded once. This sequence joins TRBV5-4 and TRBJ2-2; 10 bases fit TRBD1. V was clipped by 4 bases and J by 7 bases; unmatched bases: 7. CDR1 and CDR2 (germline): SGHNT, YYREEE (reference sequence). This CDR3 has 15 amino acids. The CDR3 reads CASSGDRGRVGELFF. CDR3 nucleotides: TGTGCCAGCAGCGGTGACAGGGGGCGGGTCGGGGAGCTGTTTTTT.

By its share, this clone is medium-sized. The gene calls are TRBV27 and TRBJ1-2; D unclear. Germline assignment: CDR1 MNHEY and CDR2 SMNVEV (reference sequence). The CDR3 contains 14 residues. The V end lost 4 bases, the J end lost 5 bases, and 14 bases lay between the germline ends. The DNA of the CDR3 is TGTGCCAGCAGTTCCATTGGCAGCTTATATGGCTACACCTTC. Translating it yields CASSSIGSLYGYTF.

The rearrangement uses TRBV4-1 and TRBJ1-2; no clear D. CDR1 and CDR2 (germline): MGHRA, YSYEKL. The germline V and J ends were trimmed by 1 base and 4 bases, with 16 bases remaining between them. The CDR3 covers 16 residues. DNA of the CDR3: TGCGCCAGCAGCCAAGGGAAGGGCTCGTTTGCCTATGGCTACACCTTC. Amino acids: CASSQGKGSFAYGYTF.

In its sample, this clone was seen once. The chain uses TRBV19 and TRBJ1-1; 7 positions match TRBD1. Germline V lookup: CDR1 LNHDA, CDR2 SQIVND (reference sequence). V lost 5 bases and J lost 4; bases outside the gene matches: 4. This CDR3 comprises 13 residues. The CDR3 bases are TGTGCCAGTAGTCTCAGGGGGAGCACTGAAGCTTTCTTT. Translated: CASSLRGSTEAFF.

This chain connects TRBV19 to TRBJ2-7; no definite D call. V lost 0 bases, J lost 0 bases, and 6 bases lay in between. The CDR3 is 14 residues long. Germline CDR1 reads LNHDA; CDR2 reads SQIVND (reference sequence). CDR3: CASSIEVFSYEQYF. The CDR3, as DNA: TGTGCCAGTAGTATAGAGGTATTCTCCTACGAGCAGTACTTC. Drawing the rest from reference TRBV19 and TRBJ2-7, the complete variable domain is DGGITQSPKYLFRKEGQNVTLSCEQNLNHDAMYWYRQDPGQGLRLIYYSQIVNDFQKGDIAEGYSVSREKKESFPLTVTSAQKNPTAFYLCASSIEVFSYEQYFGPGTRLTVT.

The chain carries TRBV6-5 and TRBJ2-5; D is undetermined. This CDR3 spans 14 amino acids. From germline, CDR1 is MNHEY and CDR2 SVGAGI. The V gene lost 0 bases and the J gene lost 6 bases, with 11 bases spanning the gap. The chain's CDR3 is CASSYSSGYKTQYF. The DNA of the CDR3 is TGTGCCAGCAGTTACTCTTCCGGGTATAAGACCCAGTACTTC.

This chain links TRBV2 with TRBJ1-3; D gene unclear. Per the germline V gene, CDR1 is SNHLY and CDR2 is FYNNEI. The V and J ends lost 10 bases and 0 bases respectively, with 13 bases between them. The length of the CDR3 is 14 residues. DNA for the CDR3: TGTGCCATAAGGCGGCGCCGCTCTGGAAACACCATATATTTT. Encoded protein: CAIRRRRSGNTIYF.

The chain recombines TRBV7-2 with TRBJ2-7; D is uncertain. The CDR3 is 13 amino acids. Trimming shortened V by 5 bases and J by 7 bases, and 15 bases separated the two germline ends. CDR1 and CDR2 (germline): SGHTA, FQGNSA. The CDR3 coding sequence is TGTGCCAGCAGCCCAATCTTATCTTTGGAGCAGTACTTC. Its protein product is CASSPILSLEQYF. Using reference TRBV7-2 and TRBJ2-7 for the parts outside the CDR3, the full variable domain is GAGVSQSPSNKVTEKGKDVELRCDPISGHTALYWYRQSLGQGLEFLIYFQGNSAPDKSGLPSDRFSAERTGGSVSTLTIQRTQQEDSAVYLCASSPILSLEQYFGPGTRLTVT.

This sequence joins TRBV11-3 and TRBJ2-1, with TRBD1 identical over 7 bases. Per germline, CDR1 SGHNT and CDR2 YENEEA. J was trimmed by 6 bases and V by 3 bases; bases with no gene match: 2. The CDR3 spans 13 residues. In DNA, the CDR3 is TGTGCCAGCAGCTTCGGGACAGTCAATGAGCAGTTCTTC. Translating gives CASSFGTVNEQFF.

CDR3 sequence reads: CASSWGGHYEQYF. The CDR3 DNA follows: TGTGCCAGTAGTTGGGGGGGGCACTACGAGCAGTACTTC. This rearrangement joins TRBV19 to TRBJ2-5, with a tentative D call TRBD2 (7 bases). The end of the DNA fits TRBJ2-7 better, so the J call may be wrong. Germline CDR1 reads LNHDA; CDR2 reads SQIVND (reference sequence). The CDR3 spans 13 residues.